Each of the 32 T cell receptor beta chains below was sequenced from the same sample in a study of CD4 T cell repertoires in COVID-19. The repertoire was sequenced with immunoSEQ multiplex PCR; TCRdb's copy has only in-frame clones and lacks some. The sample shows roughly 23,000 clones, around 86% of them seen only once. Sequencing was done directly on freshly isolated, uncultured memory T cells. The sample was central memory CD4+ T cells from blood, taken before the COVID-19 pandemic. These receptors were taken from a human donor who had COVID-19.

This clone showed up just once. This chain uses TRBV1 with TRBJ2-1; no check of the table's D call, TRBD2, against the DNA was made. TRBV1 is a pseudogene locus. The CDR3 contains 16 residues. CDR3 bases: TGCACCAGCAGCCCGGCGGGACTAGCGGAATACAATGAGCAGTTCTTC. Translation gives CTSSPAGLAEYNEQFF.

V is TRBV19 and J is TRBJ1-1, with a tentative D call TRBD1 (6 bases). Trimming pared 3 bases from V and 1 base from J, leaving 9 bases between. The CDR3 contains 14 residues. Germline-derived CDR1 and CDR2 are LNHDA and SQIVND (reference sequence). The CDR3 region is CASSILGGNTEAFF. CDR3 coding DNA: TGTGCCAGTAGTATTTTAGGGGGGAACACTGAAGCTTTCTTT.

The chain employs TRBV7-9 and TRBJ2-3; 7 bases fit TRBD1. This CDR3 has 13 amino acids. Germline CDR1 and CDR2: SEHNR and FQNEAQ (reference sequence). Trimming took 8 bases from V and 0 from J; bases not matched to a gene: 2. This CDR3 reads CASGRGSTDTQYF. The CDR3 DNA is TGTGCCAGCGGCAGGGGGAGCACAGATACGCAGTATTTT. Full variable domain (missing parts from reference TRBV7-9 and TRBJ2-3): DTGVSQNPRHKITKRGQNVTFRCDPISEHNRLYWYRQTLGQGPEFLTYFQNEAQLEKSRLLSDRFSAERPKGSFSTLEIQRTEQGDSAMYLCASGRGSTDTQYFGPGTRLTVL.

The gene calls are TRBV19 and TRBJ2-1; possible D gene TRBD2, 6 bases. The germline CDR1 and CDR2 sequences are LNHDA and SQIVND (reference sequence). V was pared by 7 bases and J by 6 bases, with 19 bases between. The CDR3 has 15 residues. This CDR3 reads CASTPAGTPSNEQFF. The CDR3, as DNA: TGTGCCAGTACCCCAGCCGGGACTCCCTCCAATGAGCAGTTCTTC.

The genes are TRBV29-1 and TRBJ2-3; weak D call: TRBD2 (6 bases). V lost 3 bases, J lost 2 bases, and 15 bases lay in between. Germline CDR1 SQVTM, CDR2 ANQGSEA. This CDR3 spans 15 amino acids. This chain's CDR3 is CSVEGGRANTDTQYF. CDR3 in DNA: TGCAGCGTTGAGGGGGGTAGAGCGAACACAGATACGCAGTATTTT.

This clone appeared once. One end of the junction varies from germline; a read error may be responsible. This specimen includes other DNA sequences encoding the same CDR3. The chain uses TRBV5-6 and TRBJ1-6; 8 nucleotides match TRBD1. The CDR3 totals 16 residues. CDR1 and CDR2 (germline): SGHDT, YYEEEE. CDR3 in DNA: TGTGCCAGCAGCTTGGGGGACAGGAGGTTTAATTCCCCCCTCCACTTT. This translates into CASSLGDRRFNSPLHF.

The chain uses TRBV7-8 and TRBJ1-2; D is undetermined. V was pared by 1 base and J by 4 bases, with 7 bases between. The CDR3 runs to 13 residues. Germline V gives CDR1 SGHVS, CDR2 FQNEAQ. The CDR3 DNA follows: TGTGCCAGCAGCTTAGAACAGAGCTATGGCTACACCTTC. Its translation is CASSLEQSYGYTF.

This chain joins TRBV18 and TRBJ2-2, with a tentative D call TRBD1 (5 bases). Germline assignment: CDR1 KGHSH and CDR2 LQKENI. V gave up 2 bases and J gave up 1 base, with 8 bases separating them. The CDR3 covers 15 residues. The CDR3 coding sequence is TGTGCCAGCTCACCAAGTACAGGGAACACCGGGGAGCTGTTTTTT. Translation: CASSPSTGNTGELFF. The full variable domain, in which reference TRBV18 and TRBJ2-2 provide the parts outside the CDR3, is NAGVMQNPRHLVRRRGQEARLRCSPMKGHSHVYWYRQLPEEGLKFMVYLQKENIIDESGMPKERFSAEFPKEGPSILRIQQVVRGDSAAYFCASSPSTGNTGELFFGEGSRLTVL.

The genes are TRBV5-1 and TRBJ2-3; TRBD2 agrees at 8 bases. Trimming cost V 0 bases and J 0 bases; bases outside gene matches: 6. The germline V gene encodes CDR1 SGHRS and CDR2 YFSETQ. The CDR3 totals 17 residues. CDR3 DNA: TGCGCCAGCAGCTTGGGGCTAGCGGGCGCTAGCACAGATACGCAGTATTTT. Its protein product is CASSLGLAGASTDTQYF.

The rearrangement uses TRBV5-1 and TRBJ2-2, with 10 bases matching TRBD1. Germline lookup yields CDR1 SGHRS and CDR2 YFSETQ. V lost 4 bases, J lost 6 bases, and 9 bases stayed unmatched. The length of the CDR3 is 16 residues. CDR3 DNA: TGCGCCAGCAGCCACGGGAGGGACAGGGGCCCCGGGGAGCTGTTTTTT. Amino acid sequence: CASSHGRDRGPGELFF.

This chain uses TRBV29-1 with TRBJ2-3; 12 bases map to TRBD2. Trimming cost V 1 base and J 0 bases; bases outside gene matches: 2. The CDR3 is 16 residues long. Germline CDR1 reads SQVTM; CDR2 reads ANQGSEA. The CDR3 loop reads CSVEGLAGESTDTQYF. CDR3 DNA: TGCAGCGTTGAAGGACTAGCGGGAGAGAGCACAGATACGCAGTATTTT.

This chain links TRBV6-1 with TRBJ1-5, with TRBD1 matching 9 bases. The V gene's germline CDR1 is MNHNS and CDR2 SASEGT. The CDR3 is made up of 14 amino acids. V dropped 6 bases and J dropped 2; count of bases not matched to a gene: 2. The CDR3 nucleotides read TGTGCCAGCAGCAGGGACAGGGGCAATCAGCCCCAGCATTTT. This gives the protein CASSRDRGNQPQHF.

For this clone: At the DNA level, this CDR3 is encoded by other sequences in the same sample as well. The V call is TRBV7-8, the J call TRBJ1-5; the D is unclear. There are 14 residues in the CDR3. Germline V gene lookup returns CDR1 SGHVS and CDR2 FQNEAQ. Trimming stripped 1 base from V and 3 bases from J, with 7 bases between. The CDR3 spells CASSLVGLNQPQHF. DNA for the CDR3: TGTGCCAGCAGCTTAGTAGGACTCAATCAGCCCCAGCATTTT.

The rearrangement joins TRBV6-6 to TRBJ1-1; 10 bases are shared with TRBD1. CDR3 length: 16 amino acids. The V gene end was trimmed by 6 bases and the J gene end by 1 base; junction bases not matched to a gene: 8. Germline values: CDR1 MNHNY, CDR2 SVGAGI (reference sequence). The CDR3 region has the DNA TGTGCCAGCAGCAAGAGACAGGGGGCGACGAACACTGAAGCTTTCTTT. Protein sequence: CASSKRQGATNTEAFF.

On this clone: The sample has other DNA sequences that encode this CDR3 too. This chain uses TRBV6-5 with TRBJ2-7; 9 bases are a match to TRBD1. The V gene end was trimmed by 4 bases and the J gene end by 6 bases; junction bases not matched to a gene: 1. Looked up from germline, CDR1 is MNHEY and CDR2 is SVGAGI. The CDR3 totals 12 residues. The CDR3 loop is CASSSTGGEQYF. The CDR3 DNA follows: TGTGCCAGCAGTTCGACAGGGGGCGAGCAGTACTTC.

In its sample, this clone was seen a few times. Other DNA sequences in this specimen translate into the identical CDR3. V usage is TRBV19 and J usage is TRBJ1-6; D is unclear. The length of the CDR3 is 16 residues. Germline-derived CDR1 and CDR2 are LNHDA and SQIVND (reference sequence). The germline V and J ends were trimmed by 7 bases and 0 bases, with 13 bases remaining between them. Written as DNA, the CDR3 is TGTGCCAGTACTCCAGACGCTAGCTCCTATAATTCACCCCTCCACTTT. It is translated as CASTPDASSYNSPLHF.

This chain links TRBV10-2 with TRBJ1-2; D is ambiguous. The V gene lost 2 bases and the J gene lost 4 bases, with 11 bases spanning the gap. CDR1 is WSHSY and CDR2 is SAAADI in the germline V gene. This CDR3 is 14 amino acids long. CDR3 region: CASSEARVPYGYTF. DNA for the CDR3: TGCGCCAGCAGTGAGGCCCGGGTCCCCTATGGCTACACCTTC.

V usage is TRBV5-1 and J usage is TRBJ2-2; tentatively, D is TRBD1 (6 bases). V lost 4 bases, J lost 5 bases, and 15 bases lay in between. CDR1 is SGHRS, CDR2 YFSETQ, per germline. The CDR3 runs 15 residues. As DNA, the CDR3 is TGCGCCAGCAGCCAACAGGGAACAGGTACCGGGGAGCTGTTTTTT. It yields the protein CASSQQGTGTGELFF. The full variable domain, rest sourced from reference TRBV5-1 and TRBJ2-2, is KAGVTQTPRYLIKTRGQQVTLSCSPISGHRSVSWYQQTPGQGLQFLFEYFSETQRNKGNFPGRFSGRQFSNSRSEMNVSTLELGDSALYLCASSQQGTGTGELFFGEGSRLTVL.

The chain uses TRBV18 and TRBJ2-2; 8 bases fit TRBD1. Trimming at V came to 3 bases and at J to 12 bases, leaving 6 bases not matched to a gene. The CDR3 sequence is 13 residues long. Looked up from germline, CDR1 is KGHSH and CDR2 is LQKENI. The DNA for the CDR3 is TGTGCCAGCTCACCCCCAGGGGGCGCGCAGCTGTTTTTT. Translation: CASSPPGGAQLFF.

V usage is TRBV18 and J usage is TRBJ1-6; no reliable D call. CDR3 length: 14 residues. Germline CDR1 is KGHSH and CDR2 is LQKENI. Trimming shortened V by 0 bases and J by 6 bases, and 6 bases separated the two germline ends. The CDR3 is CASSPPETNSPLHF. CDR3 in DNA: TGTGCCAGCTCACCACCGGAGACTAATTCACCCCTCCACTTT.

About this clone: Mismatch with germline at one junction end may stem from a read error. The chain combines TRBV11-2 with TRBJ1-4; D gene uncertain. Germline V CDR1 and CDR2: SGHAT, FQNNGV. The CDR3 consists of 14 residues. As DNA, the CDR3 is TGTGTCAGCAGCTTATCTCGGACTAATGAAAAACTGTTTTTT. Protein product: CVSSLSRTNEKLFF.

The genes are TRBV4-1 and TRBJ2-1, with a weak D call TRBD2 (5 bases). Germline V gives CDR1 MGHRA, CDR2 YSYEKL. The CDR3 runs to 12 residues. V gave up 2 bases and J gave up 10 bases, with 9 bases separating them. The CDR3 region has the DNA TGCGCCAGCAGCCAAATATCGGGGGAGCAGTTCTTC. Translating it yields CASSQISGEQFF.

The chain combines TRBV6-5 with TRBJ2-5; 7 bases are shared with TRBD1. The CDR3 is 15 residues long. The V segment lost 6 bases and the J segment 2 bases; nucleotides outside the gene matches: 9. From germline, CDR1 is MNHEY and CDR2 SVGAGI. CDR3 sequence (DNA): TGTGCCAGCAGCCCGTCCGGGACAGAGCAAGAGACCCAGTACTTC. Its translation is CASSPSGTEQETQYF.

V usage is TRBV18 and J usage is TRBJ1-3; 7 nucleotides line up with TRBD1. The trim removed 0 bases at V and 2 bases at J, leaving 1 base unmatched. The CDR3 has 15 residues. Germline loops: CDR1 KGHSH, CDR2 LQKENI. Here the CDR3 reads CASSPPGTAGNTIYF. The CDR3 DNA reads as TGTGCCAGCTCACCACCGGGGACAGCTGGAAACACCATATATTTT.

The chain is built from TRBV7-3 and TRBJ2-7; no definite D call. Trimming took 1 base from V and 7 from J, leaving 11 bases between them. Germline assignment: CDR1 SGHTA and CDR2 FQGTGA. CDR3 length: 13 amino acids. CDR3 amino acids: CASSLMRTGEQYF. The CDR3 DNA is TGTGCCAGCAGCTTAATGAGAACCGGGGAGCAGTACTTC.

The rearrangement uses TRBV7-6 and TRBJ1-3; possible D gene TRBD1, 5 bases. The length of the CDR3 is 15 residues. Germline V gene lookup returns CDR1 SGHVS and CDR2 FNYEAQ. The V and J ends lost 5 bases and 2 bases respectively, with 13 bases between them. CDR3: CASSHRRGAGNTIYF. In DNA form, the CDR3 reads TGTGCCAGCAGCCACCGGCGGGGGGCTGGAAACACCATATATTTT.

This clone has a handful of counts. The chain is built from TRBV5-1 and TRBJ2-2; D ambiguous. V dropped 4 bases and J dropped 6 bases, with 7 bases sitting between them. Germline CDR1 reads SGHRS; CDR2 reads YFSETQ. This CDR3 has 12 amino acids. CDR3 DNA sequence: TGCGCCAGCAGCCCGGTACCCGGGGAGCTGTTTTTT. Translated, it gives CASSPVPGELFF.

The chain couples TRBV2 to TRBJ1-5; TRBD1 aligns across 7 bases. Germline V gene sequence: CDR1 SNHLY, CDR2 FYNNEI. The V gene end was trimmed by 6 bases and the J gene end by 1 base; junction bases not matched to a gene: 9. The CDR3 has 16 amino acids. CDR3 sequence (DNA): TGTGCCAGCAGCCTTACAGGGGCGCAAAGCAATCAGCCCCAGCATTTT. It codes for CASSLTGAQSNQPQHF. Drawing the rest from reference TRBV2 and TRBJ1-5, the complete variable domain is EPEVTQTPSHQVTQMGQEVILRCVPISNHLYFYWYRQILGQKVEFLVSFYNNEISEKSEIFDDQFSVERPDGSNFTLKIRSTKLEDSAMYFCASSLTGAQSNQPQHFGDGTRLSIL.

CDR3 residues: CASSQVDTPYGYTF. Here the CDR3 DNA reads TGCGCCAGCAGCCAAGTTGACACTCCCTATGGCTACACCTTC. The rearrangement uses TRBV4-1 and TRBJ1-2; D is ambiguous. Trimming took 1 base from V and 4 from J, leaving 10 bases between them. This CDR3 has 14 residues. Looked up from germline, CDR1 is MGHRA and CDR2 is YSYEKL.

The chain recombines TRBV7-7 with TRBJ2-5, with 8 positions matching TRBD1. The CDR3 extends over 15 amino acids. CDR1 is SSHAT and CDR2 is FNYEAQ in the germline V gene (reference sequence). Trimming cost V 1 base and J 2 bases; bases outside gene matches: 3. The chain's CDR3 is CASSLGTGTQETQYF. As DNA, the CDR3 is TGTGCCAGCAGCTTAGGGACAGGGACGCAAGAGACCCAGTACTTC.

The chain couples TRBV7-8 to TRBJ2-2, with 10 positions matching TRBD2. The V and J ends lost 5 bases and 4 bases, in that order; junction bases with no gene match: 7. The CDR3 contains 16 residues. CDR1 SGHVS and CDR2 FQNEAQ come from the germline V gene. CDR3 in DNA: TGTGCCAGCAGCCCACGGACTAGCGGTGGCACCGGGGAGCTGTTTTTT. Its translation: CASSPRTSGGTGELFF.

The V call is TRBV28, the J call TRBJ2-3; D possibly corresponds to TRBD2 (6 bases). The CDR3 runs 14 residues. Germline loops: CDR1 MDHEN, CDR2 SYDVKM. Trimming left V 8 bases short and J 7 bases short, with 19 bases between. The CDR3 DNA reads as TGTGCCAGCTCAGTCGGCGCGGGGATTAATACGCAGTATTTT. This translates into CASSVGAGINTQYF.